This T cell receptor (beta chain) was sequenced during a study of cytomegalovirus exposure and HLA in healthy donors. In germline, CDR1 is MNHEY, CDR2 SMNVEV (reference sequence). CDR3 length: 13 amino acids. V gave up 11 bases and J gave up 1 base, with 11 bases separating them. Primers: 60 Vbeta forward and 13 Jbeta reverse. The repertoire was sequenced with immunoSEQ multiplex PCR; TCRdb's copy has only in-frame clones and lacks some. The sample contains around 230,000 clones, 82% of which appear only once. About this clone: Its antigen is unidentified.

General study points: Under 20,000 TCR beta sequences were associated with HLA alleles at 0.05 false discovery rate in a later analysis.

The specimen sequenced was PBMCs. The rearrangement links TRBV27 to TRBJ1-4; maybe TRBD1 (5 bases). The receptor was derived from a man aged 40-55 years in good health and CMV-seropositive. The CDR3 DNA is TGTGCCTCCGGGCAGGGAACTAATGAAAAACTGTTTTTT. It is translated as CASGQGTNEKLFF.